Listed here are 7 T cell receptor beta chains from one sample, sequenced in a study of blood T cell repertoires in COVID-19. Clones were sequenced by immunoSEQ multiplex PCR, and TCRdb holds only the in-frame ones, with some missing. The sample consists of around 310,000 clones, 75% to 90% of them appearing once. Sequencing input: PBMCs or T cells enriched from blood (not recorded which). All receptors come from a man aged 30 to 45 who had recovered from COVID-19.

V usage is TRBV6-2 or TRBV6-3 and J usage is TRBJ2-1, with 15 nucleotides matching TRBD2. This CDR3 comprises 20 residues. CDR1 is MNHEY, CDR2 SVGEGT, per germline. V trimming: 0 bases; J trimming: 1 base; junction bases outside the gene matches: 7. The CDR3 DNA reads as TGTGCCAGCAGTTACTCGATGGGACTAGCGGGGGGTTATTCCTACAATGAGCAGTTCTTC. It yields the protein CASSYSMGLAGGYSYNEQFF.

This CDR3 is CASSITPSTGGYGYTF. The DNA for the CDR3 is TGTGCCAGTAGTATCACACCCTCGACAGGGGGCTATGGCTACACCTTC. This chain connects TRBV19 to TRBJ1-2; TRBD1 matches at 9 bases. This CDR3 comprises 16 residues. V lost 3 bases, J lost 4 bases, and 9 bases stayed unmatched. The V gene's germline CDR1 is LNHDA and CDR2 SQIVND (reference sequence).

The chain joins TRBV5-1 to TRBJ2-7, with TRBD1 identical over 7 bases. Germline loops: CDR1 SGHRS, CDR2 YFSETQ. This CDR3 comprises 15 residues. The V gene end was trimmed by 0 bases and the J gene end by 3 bases; junction bases not matched to a gene: 6. CDR3: CASSLVGTALYEQYF. CDR3 bases: TGCGCCAGCAGCTTGGTCGGGACAGCCCTCTACGAGCAGTACTTC.

This chain connects TRBV6-1 to TRBJ2-7, with 8 bases identical to TRBD1. The V segment lost 3 bases and the J segment 4 bases; nucleotides outside the gene matches: 11. Per germline, CDR1 MNHNS and CDR2 SASEGT. The CDR3 contains 16 residues. Written as DNA, the CDR3 is TGTGCCAGCAGTGATTACCCCGGGACAGGCGAGTACGAGCAGTACTTC. Protein: CASSDYPGTGEYEQYF.

The chain joins TRBV19 to TRBJ2-2; TRBD2 matches 8 bases. The junction had 6 bases not matched to a gene; V was cut back by 3 bases and J by 0 bases. The CDR3 contains 17 residues. Germline-derived CDR1 and CDR2 are LNHDA and SQIVND (reference sequence). The CDR3 DNA reads TGTGCCAGTAGTATGGCGGGGGGCGACGCGAACACCGGGGAGCTGTTTTTT. Amino acids: CASSMAGGDANTGELFF.

The CDR3 DNA reads as TGTGCCAGCAGCTTAGCCGGTCGACAGGGCTCCTACGAGCAGTACTTC. Translating gives CASSLAGRQGSYEQYF. This chain joins TRBV7-2 and TRBJ2-7; TRBD1 matches 7 bases. The germline V gene encodes CDR1 SGHTA and CDR2 FQGNSA. The CDR3 contains 16 residues. The V segment lost 0 bases and the J segment 0 bases; nucleotides outside the gene matches: 5.

The CDR3, as DNA: TGTGCCAGCAGTCCGACACCGTACTATTCACCCCTCCACTTT. Protein: CASSPTPYYSPLHF. The chain employs TRBV6-2 or TRBV6-3 and TRBJ1-6, with D hard to call. In germline, CDR1 is MNHEY, CDR2 SVGEGT. The CDR3 totals 14 residues. Trimming cost V 5 bases and J 8 bases, with 13 bases left between them.